One sample yielded the 13 T cell receptor beta chains listed below, sequenced in a study of technical replicates of blood from four donors. The table came from immunoSEQ multiplex PCR; TCRdb's copy has only in-frame clones and leaves some out. The profile shows 50,000 to 80,000 clones, approximately 90% of them singletons. Source material: PBMCs. The receptors shown here come from a human donor in good health. Some clones in this sample may be carry-over from other donors' samples.

The V and J genes are TRBV9 and TRBJ2-3; 12 bases align to TRBD2. The CDR3 extends over 17 amino acids. Germline V CDR1 and CDR2: SGDLS, YYNGEE. Trimming cost V 4 bases and J 6 bases; bases outside gene matches: 12. DNA for the CDR3: TGTGCCAGCAGCCCCCGGACTAGCGGGGCTGGATATGATACGCAGTATTTT. Protein product: CASSPRTSGAGYDTQYF. Supplemented by reference TRBV9 and TRBJ2-3, the full variable domain reads DSGVTQTPKHLITATGQRVTLRCSPRSGDLSVYWYQQSLDQGLQFLIQYYNGEERAKGNILERFSAQQFPDLHSELNLSSLELGDSALYFCASSPRTSGAGYDTQYFGPGTRLTVL.

This clone was observed a single time. The chain links TRBV15 to TRBJ2-3; D possibly corresponds to TRBD1 (5 bases). CDR1 LNHNV and CDR2 YYDKDF come from the germline V gene (reference sequence). Trimming shortened V by 1 base and J by 2 bases, and 7 bases separated the two germline ends. The CDR3 has 14 residues. As DNA, the CDR3 is TGTGCCACCAGCAGAGTCAGGGCCACAGATACGCAGTATTTT. This sequence encodes CATSRVRATDTQYF. Supplemented by reference TRBV15 and TRBJ2-3, the full variable domain reads DAMVIQNPRYQVTQFGKPVTLSCSQTLNHNVMYWYQQKSSQAPKLLFHYYDKDFNNEADTPDNFQSRRPNTSFCFLDIRSPGLGDTAMYLCATSRVRATDTQYFGPGTRLTVL.

This clone was recorded only once. The CDR3 DNA reads as TGTGCCAGCAGCTTATTAAAGAACACTGAAGCTTTCTTT. It yields the protein CASSLLKNTEAFF. The genes are TRBV11-2 and TRBJ1-1; D unresolved. Germline V CDR1 and CDR2: SGHAT, FQNNGV. V shed 2 bases and J shed 1 base, with 5 bases lying between them. The CDR3 is 13 residues long.

The table lists this clone with a count of one. The V and J genes are TRBV5-1 and TRBJ1-2, with 7 bases lining up with TRBD1. After removal of 0 bases from V and 6 bases from J, the junction contained 8 bases not matched to a gene. The CDR3 contains 15 residues. Germline-derived CDR1 and CDR2 are SGHRS and YFSETQ. The DNA of the CDR3 is TGCGCCAGCAGCTTGGTGGCAGGGGGTAGGGATGGCTACACCTTC. This gives the protein CASSLVAGGRDGYTF. The full variable domain, completed using reference TRBV5-1 and TRBJ1-2, is KAGVTQTPRYLIKTRGQQVTLSCSPISGHRSVSWYQQTPGQGLQFLFEYFSETQRNKGNFPGRFSGRQFSNSRSEMNVSTLELGDSALYLCASSLVAGGRDGYTFGSGTRLTVV.

The rearrangement links TRBV29-1 to TRBJ2-7; 7 nucleotides agree with TRBD2. The CDR3 runs to 13 residues. The V gene's germline CDR1 is SQVTM and CDR2 ANQGSEA. V lost 7 bases and J lost 4; bases outside the gene matches: 10. CDR3 nucleotide sequence: TGCAGCGCTCGGGCTAGCGGCTTGTACGAGCAGTACTTC. It is translated as CSARASGLYEQYF.

The chain couples TRBV15 to TRBJ2-7; TRBD1 is a possible D gene (5 bases). This CDR3 has 14 amino acids. V was trimmed by 0 bases and J by 6 bases, leaving 12 bases between them. Germline CDR1 reads LNHNV; CDR2 reads YYDKDF (reference sequence). CDR3 DNA: TGTGCCACCAGCAGAGATCAGGGTCCGGGCGAGCAGTACTTC. This translates into CATSRDQGPGEQYF.

The rearrangement joins TRBV7-2 to TRBJ1-2; TRBD1 matches 7 bases. The CDR3 extends over 15 amino acids. Per germline, CDR1 SGHTA and CDR2 FQGNSA. With V trimmed by 5 bases and J by 8 bases, 14 bases remained unmatched. The chain's CDR3 is CASSITSGQPLGYTF. DNA for the CDR3: TGTGCCAGCAGCATAACATCGGGACAGCCCCTGGGCTACACCTTC.

This chain uses TRBV6-5 with TRBJ1-1, with TRBD1 identical over 7 bases. Germline V gene data show CDR1 as MNHEY and CDR2 as SVGAGI. CDR3 length: 14 amino acids. V dropped 5 bases and J dropped 2; count of bases not matched to a gene: 5. The CDR3 DNA reads TGTGCCAGCAGTAAGCAGGGGGGTAACACTGAAGCTTTCTTT. Its translation is CASSKQGGNTEAFF.

This chain uses TRBV5-1 with TRBJ1-2; TRBD1 agrees at 7 bases. Germline loops: CDR1 SGHRS, CDR2 YFSETQ. This CDR3 is built from 14 residues. Unmatched junction bases numbered 9, after V lost 3 bases and J lost 7 bases. The CDR3 here is CASSWGQGEAGYTF. In DNA, the CDR3 is TGCGCCAGCAGCTGGGGCCAGGGGGAGGCTGGCTACACCTTC.

V is TRBV19 and J is TRBJ1-2, with TRBD1 matching 8 bases. V gave up 11 bases and J gave up 7 bases; unmatched junction bases: 9. Germline CDR1 reads LNHDA; CDR2 reads SQIVND (reference sequence). This CDR3 spans 12 amino acids. CDR3 coding DNA: TGTGCCCCCAGGGGGCTCCGAAGTGGCTACACCTTC. Residues: CAPRGLRSGYTF.

The rearrangement uses TRBV7-8 and TRBJ2-1; the D gene is possibly TRBD1 (6 bases). V lost 5 bases and J 3 bases, leaving 17 bases between the germline ends. The CDR3 is made up of 16 amino acids. Germline loops: CDR1 SGHVS, CDR2 FQNEAQ. In DNA form, the CDR3 reads TGTGCCAGCAGCCCTCGGGCGGCCAGGGGCTACAATGAGCAGTTCTTC. Protein: CASSPRAARGYNEQFF.

The V call is TRBV7-9, the J call TRBJ1-1; D is unresolved. From germline, CDR1 is SEHNR and CDR2 FQNEAQ (reference sequence). The length of the CDR3 is 12 residues. Trimming stripped 3 bases from V and 5 bases from J, with 7 bases between. The CDR3 spells CASSLGWTEAFF. CDR3 nucleotides: TGTGCCAGCAGCTTGGGCTGGACTGAAGCTTTCTTT.

This clone has a handful of counts. The chain links TRBV7-9 to TRBJ2-2; 7 bases match TRBD1. Germline V gene lookup returns CDR1 SEHNR and CDR2 FQNEAQ (reference sequence). The CDR3 is 14 amino acids. The J segment lost 7 bases and the V segment lost 5 bases, leaving 7 bases of the junction unmatched. The CDR3 bases are TGTGCCAGCAGCCCTGGACAGGCCTTCGGGGAGCTGTTTTTT. This codes for CASSPGQAFGELFF. Combining the CDR3 with reference TRBV7-9 and TRBJ2-2 gives the whole variable domain DTGVSQNPRHKITKRGQNVTFRCDPISEHNRLYWYRQTLGQGPEFLTYFQNEAQLEKSRLLSDRFSAERPKGSFSTLEIQRTEQGDSAMYLCASSPGQAFGELFFGEGSRLTVL.